This TCR beta chain was identified in a study of T cell clones after liver transplantation. In the study overall: In this trial, immunosuppression withdrawal was attempted within 2 years of liver transplant. Study-wide results and caveats: Graft donor-reactive T cells may have migrated into the graft rather than being deleted.

The assay was immunoSEQ multiplex PCR, and TCRdb's table has in-frame clones only and misses some. The sample has fewer than 80,000 clones; approximately 81% are singletons. CD3+CD4+ and CD3+CD8+ cells were FACS-sorted from thawed unstimulated PBMCs. CDR3 length: 18 amino acids. V lost 1 base to trimming and J lost 5 bases; unmatched junction nucleotides: 9. From germline, CDR1 is LGHNA and CDR2 YSLEER. As for this clone: As yet, its antigen is unknown.

The sequence came from a human patient who received a liver transplant. Part of the T cell pool may stem from the graft donor. The material sequenced was CD4+ T cells from blood, taken about 50 months after liver transplant. The chain joins TRBV4-3 to TRBJ2-3; 13 bases are a match to TRBD2. CDR3 amino acids: CASSQAITGLAGVDTQYF. CDR3 bases: TGCGCCAGCAGCCAAGCCATCACTGGACTAGCGGGGGTAGATACGCAGTATTTT.